What follows is one T cell receptor (beta chain) and its context. The data belong to a study of cytomegalovirus exposure and HLA in healthy donors. The PCR employed 60 Vbeta primers together with 13 Jbeta primers. Produced via immunoSEQ multiplex PCR; TCRdb's table is partial and in-frame only. The top ten hold less than 2% of the sample, which has about 140,000 clones, around 59% seen once. CDR1 SGHVS and CDR2 FNYEAQ come from the germline V gene. CDR3 length equals 15 residues. Trimming left V 4 bases short and J 1 base short, with 11 bases between. The sequenced sample consisted of PBMCs. V gene TRBV7-6 combines with J gene TRBJ1-5; tentatively, D is TRBD1 (5 bases). The source is a male donor in good health and CMV-seronegative. CDR3 DNA: TGTGCCAGCAGCTGGGGTCAGGGAAGCAATCAGCCCCAGCATTTT. Translated, it gives CASSWGQGSNQPQHF.